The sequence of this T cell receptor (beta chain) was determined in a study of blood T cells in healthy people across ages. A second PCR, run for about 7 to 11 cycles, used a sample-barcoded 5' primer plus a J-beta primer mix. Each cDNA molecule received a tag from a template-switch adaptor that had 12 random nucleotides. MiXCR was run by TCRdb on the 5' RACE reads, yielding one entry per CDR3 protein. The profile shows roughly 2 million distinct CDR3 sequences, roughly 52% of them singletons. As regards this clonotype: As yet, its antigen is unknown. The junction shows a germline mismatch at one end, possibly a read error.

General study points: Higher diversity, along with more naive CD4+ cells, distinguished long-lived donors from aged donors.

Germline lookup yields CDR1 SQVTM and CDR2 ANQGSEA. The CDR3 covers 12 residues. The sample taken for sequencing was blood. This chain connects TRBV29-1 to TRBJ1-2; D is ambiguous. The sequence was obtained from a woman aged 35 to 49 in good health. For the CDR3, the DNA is TGCAGCCTTAGGGAGGGTATCTATGGCTACATCTTC. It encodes CSLREGIYGYIF.